The entry below describes one T cell receptor (beta chain). Antigen: not known. The source of the sample is a study of siplizumab effects on memory and regulatory T cells. Whole-study results and caveats: Naive T cells appeared more diverse than memory cells and seemed to be major alloresponse contributors. With siplizumab, Treg-derived clones averaged roughly 62% of mappable alloreactive CD4+ clones, versus 25% to 30% in controls.

The CDR3 runs to 15 residues. With V trimmed by 4 bases and J by 8 bases, 10 bases remained unmatched. From germline, CDR1 is SGHTA and CDR2 FQGTGA. Around 100,000 TCR templates per sample were sequenced. Produced via immunoSEQ multiplex PCR; TCRdb's table is partial and in-frame only. The data contain about 100,000 clones, roughly 94% of them singletons. This TCR was sampled from a human donor in good health. This sequence joins TRBV7-3 and TRBJ2-1; 8 bases align to TRBD2. Sequences were obtained from Tregs sorted from blood. For the CDR3, the DNA is TGTGCCAGCAGCTCTCAAAGCGGGAGAGTAGATGAGCAGTTCTTC. This translates into CASSSQSGRVDEQFF. The variable domain in full, completed from reference TRBV7-3 and TRBJ2-1, reads GAGVSQTPSNKVTEKGKYVELRCDPISGHTALYWYRQSLGQGPEFLIYFQGTGAADDSGLPNDRFFAVRPEGSVSTLKIQRTERGDSAVYLCASSSQSGRVDEQFFGPGTRLTVL.